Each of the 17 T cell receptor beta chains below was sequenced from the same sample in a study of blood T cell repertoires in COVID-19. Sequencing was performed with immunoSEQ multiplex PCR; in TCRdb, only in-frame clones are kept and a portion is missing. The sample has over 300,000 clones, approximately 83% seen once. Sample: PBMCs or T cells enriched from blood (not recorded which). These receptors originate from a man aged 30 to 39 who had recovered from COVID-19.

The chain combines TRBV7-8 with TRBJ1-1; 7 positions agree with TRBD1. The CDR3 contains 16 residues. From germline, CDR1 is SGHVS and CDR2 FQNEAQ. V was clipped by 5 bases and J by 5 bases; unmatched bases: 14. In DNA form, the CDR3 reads TGTGCCAGCAGCCCCATGACAGGGATGATCGTAACTGAAGCTTTCTTT. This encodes CASSPMTGMIVTEAFF.

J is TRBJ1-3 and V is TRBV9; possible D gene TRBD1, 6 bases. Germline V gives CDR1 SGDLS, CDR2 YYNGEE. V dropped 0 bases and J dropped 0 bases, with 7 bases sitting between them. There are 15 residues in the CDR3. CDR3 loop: CASSVVDSSGNTIYF. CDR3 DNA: TGTGCCAGCAGCGTAGTGGACAGCTCTGGAAACACCATATATTTT.

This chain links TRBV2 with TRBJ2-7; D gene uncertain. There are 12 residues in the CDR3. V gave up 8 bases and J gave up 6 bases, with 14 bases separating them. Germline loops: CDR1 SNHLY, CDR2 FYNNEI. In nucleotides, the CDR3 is TGTGCCAGCTCCATCGAGAAGATCGAGCAGTACTTC. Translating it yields CASSIEKIEQYF.

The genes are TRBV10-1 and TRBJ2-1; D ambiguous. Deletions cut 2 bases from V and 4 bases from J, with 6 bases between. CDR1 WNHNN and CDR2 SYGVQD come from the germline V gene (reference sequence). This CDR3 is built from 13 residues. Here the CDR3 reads CASSEGLYNEQFF. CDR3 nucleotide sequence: TGCGCCAGCAGTGAGGGGCTGTACAATGAGCAGTTCTTC.

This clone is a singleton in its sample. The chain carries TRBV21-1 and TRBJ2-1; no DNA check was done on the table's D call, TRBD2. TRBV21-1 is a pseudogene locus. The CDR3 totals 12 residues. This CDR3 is CASILRFNEQFF. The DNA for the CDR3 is TGTGCCAGCATCCTTCGTTTCAATGAGCAGTTCTTC.

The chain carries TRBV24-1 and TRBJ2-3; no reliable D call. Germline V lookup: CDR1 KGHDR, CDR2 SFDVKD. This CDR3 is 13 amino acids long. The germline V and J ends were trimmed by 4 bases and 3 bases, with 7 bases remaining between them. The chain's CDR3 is CATSDPGTDTQYF. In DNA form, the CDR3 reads TGTGCCACCAGTGACCCCGGGACAGATACGCAGTATTTT.

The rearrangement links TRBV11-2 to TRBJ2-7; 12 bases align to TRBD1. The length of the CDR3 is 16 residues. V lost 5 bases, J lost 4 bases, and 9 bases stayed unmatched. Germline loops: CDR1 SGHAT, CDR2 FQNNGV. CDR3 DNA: TGTGCCAGCAGCCCCACTCCGGGACAGGGGGCTTACGAGCAGTACTTC. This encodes CASSPTPGQGAYEQYF. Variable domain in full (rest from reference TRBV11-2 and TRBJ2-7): EAGVAQSPRYKIIEKRQSVAFWCNPISGHATLYWYQQILGQGPKLLIQFQNNGVVDDSQLPKDRFSAERLKGVDSTLKIQPAKLEDSAVYLCASSPTPGQGAYEQYFGPGTRLTVT.

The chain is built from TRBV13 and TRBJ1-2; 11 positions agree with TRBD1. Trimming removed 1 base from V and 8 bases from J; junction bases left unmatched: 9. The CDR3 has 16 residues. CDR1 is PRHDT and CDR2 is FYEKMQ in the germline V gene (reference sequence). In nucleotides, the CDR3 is TGTGCCAGCAGCTTAGACTGGGACAGGGGGAAGCACGGCTACACCTTC. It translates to CASSLDWDRGKHGYTF.

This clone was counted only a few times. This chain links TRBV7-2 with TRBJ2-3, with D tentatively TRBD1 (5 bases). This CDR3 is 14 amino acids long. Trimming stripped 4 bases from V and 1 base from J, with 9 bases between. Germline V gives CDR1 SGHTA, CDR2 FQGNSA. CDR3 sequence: CASSYIGGTDTQYF. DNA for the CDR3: TGTGCCAGCAGCTACATAGGGGGCACAGATACGCAGTATTTT.

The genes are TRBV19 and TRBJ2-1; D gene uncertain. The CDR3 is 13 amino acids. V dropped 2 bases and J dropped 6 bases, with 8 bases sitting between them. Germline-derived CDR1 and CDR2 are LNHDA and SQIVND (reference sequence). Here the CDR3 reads CASSIMAGNEQFF. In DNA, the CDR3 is TGTGCCAGTAGTATAATGGCTGGCAATGAGCAGTTCTTC.

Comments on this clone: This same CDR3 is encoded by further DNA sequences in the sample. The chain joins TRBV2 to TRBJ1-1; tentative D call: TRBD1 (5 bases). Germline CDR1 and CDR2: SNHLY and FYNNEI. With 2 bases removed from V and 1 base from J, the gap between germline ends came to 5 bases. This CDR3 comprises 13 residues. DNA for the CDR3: TGTGCCAGCAGTGAACAGGGGAACACTGAAGCTTTCTTT. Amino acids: CASSEQGNTEAFF.

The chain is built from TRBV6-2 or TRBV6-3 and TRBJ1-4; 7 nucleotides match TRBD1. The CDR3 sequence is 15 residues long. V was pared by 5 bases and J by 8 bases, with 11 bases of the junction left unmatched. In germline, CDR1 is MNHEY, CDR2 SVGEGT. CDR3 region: CASSAGQVDSEKLFF. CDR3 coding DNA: TGTGCCAGCAGTGCTGGACAGGTTGACTCGGAAAAACTGTTTTTT.

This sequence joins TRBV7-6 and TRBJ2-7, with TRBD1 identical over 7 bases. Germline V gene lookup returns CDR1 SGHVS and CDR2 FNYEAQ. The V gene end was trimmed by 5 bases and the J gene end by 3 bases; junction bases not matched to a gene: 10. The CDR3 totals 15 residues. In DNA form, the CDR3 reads TGTGCCAGCAGCCCCGAGACGGGACAGCGCTACGAGCAGTACTTC. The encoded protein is CASSPETGQRYEQYF.

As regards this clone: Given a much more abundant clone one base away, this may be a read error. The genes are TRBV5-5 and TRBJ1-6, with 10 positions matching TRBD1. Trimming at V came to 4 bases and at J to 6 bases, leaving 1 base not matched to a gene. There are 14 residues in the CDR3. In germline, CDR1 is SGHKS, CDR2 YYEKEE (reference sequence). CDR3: CASSGDRGNSPLHF. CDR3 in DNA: TGTGCCAGCAGCGGGGACAGGGGTAATTCACCCCTCCACTTT.

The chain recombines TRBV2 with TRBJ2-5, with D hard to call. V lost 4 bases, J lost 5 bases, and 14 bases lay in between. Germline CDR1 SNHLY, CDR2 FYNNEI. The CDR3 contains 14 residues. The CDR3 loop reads CASSGVPSVETQYF. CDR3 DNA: TGTGCCAGCAGTGGCGTCCCAAGCGTGGAGACCCAGTACTTC.

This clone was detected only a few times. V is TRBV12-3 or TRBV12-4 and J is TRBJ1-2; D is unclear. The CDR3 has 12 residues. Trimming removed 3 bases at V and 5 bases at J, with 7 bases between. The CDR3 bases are TGTGCCAGCAGTTTTAACCTATATGGCTACACCTTC. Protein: CASSFNLYGYTF.

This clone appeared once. CDR3 sequence: CASSLQGSYEQYF. The CDR3 DNA reads as TGCGCCAGCAGCTTGCAGGGATCCTACGAGCAGTACTTC. The J gene is TRBJ2-7, the V gene TRBV5-1; the D gene is possibly TRBD1 (5 bases). CDR3 length: 13 residues. Between the trimmed V and J ends, which lost 1 base and 1 base, there was a span of 6 bases. In germline, CDR1 is SGHRS, CDR2 YFSETQ.